The 22 T cell receptor beta chains below all came from one sample that was sequenced in a study of cytomegalovirus exposure and HLA in healthy donors. The study ran its PCR with 60 Vbeta and 13 Jbeta primers. Clones were sequenced by immunoSEQ multiplex PCR, and TCRdb holds only the in-frame ones, with some missing. The profile shows about 99,000 clones, around 80% of them singletons. Material for sequencing was PBMCs. The source of these receptors is a woman aged 18-35 years in good health and CMV-seropositive.

The count of this clone is one. This chain links TRBV7-9 with TRBJ2-1; 9 bases line up with TRBD2. This CDR3 has 16 residues. With V trimmed by 1 base and J by 2 bases, 3 bases remained unmatched. The germline V gene has CDR1 SEHNR and CDR2 FQNEAQ (reference sequence). The CDR3 nucleotides read TGTGCCAGCAGCTTAGTAGGGACTAGCCCCTACAATGAGCAGTTCTTC. Protein product: CASSLVGTSPYNEQFF.

The chain joins TRBV19 to TRBJ2-3, with D possibly being TRBD1 (5 bases). CDR3 size: 15 residues. V was pared by 0 bases and J by 0 bases, with 7 bases between. Germline CDR1 is LNHDA and CDR2 is SQIVND (reference sequence). The CDR3 DNA is TGTGCCAGTAGTATAGAAGACAGTAGCACAGATACGCAGTATTTT. It encodes CASSIEDSSTDTQYF.

V usage is TRBV7-3 and J usage is TRBJ2-7; D ambiguous. CDR3 length: 13 amino acids. The V gene's germline CDR1 is SGHTA and CDR2 FQGTGA. The V gene lost 2 bases and the J gene lost 5 bases, with 10 bases spanning the gap. In nucleotides, the CDR3 is TGTGCCAGCAGCTTAGGCCAGGTCGACGAGCAGTACTTC. Its protein is CASSLGQVDEQYF. The full variable domain, in which reference TRBV7-3 and TRBJ2-7 provide the parts outside the CDR3, is GAGVSQTPSNKVTEKGKYVELRCDPISGHTALYWYRQSLGQGPEFLIYFQGTGAADDSGLPNDRFFAVRPEGSVSTLKIQRTERGDSAVYLCASSLGQVDEQYFGPGTRLTVT.

This rearrangement joins TRBV29-1 to TRBJ2-7, with 8 bases fitting TRBD1. The germline V gene has CDR1 SQVTM and CDR2 ANQGSEA. The ends lost 5 bases at V and 3 bases at J; junction bases unmatched: 6. The CDR3 extends over 13 amino acids. The CDR3 coding sequence is TGCAGCGTTCACGGGACAGGAGACTACGAGCAGTACTTC. Translation gives CSVHGTGDYEQYF.

This clone was detected a few times. The chain has TRBV28 and TRBJ1-1; possible D gene TRBD1, 6 bases. V was trimmed by 3 bases and J by 0 bases, leaving 11 bases between them. The germline CDR1 and CDR2 sequences are MDHEN and SYDVKM. This CDR3 contains 15 residues. CDR3 DNA sequence: TGTGCCAGCAGTTTCATCAGGGGAATGAACACTGAAGCTTTCTTT. Translation: CASSFIRGMNTEAFF. Full variable domain (rest looked up from reference TRBV28 and TRBJ1-1): DVKVTQSSRYLVKRTGEKVFLECVQDMDHENMFWYRQDPGLGLRLIYFSYDVKMKEKGDIPEGYSVSREKKERFSLILESASTNQTSMYLCASSFIRGMNTEAFFGQGTRLTVV.

This clone turned up a few times. The genes are TRBV7-3 and TRBJ2-1; 10 bases are shared with TRBD2. Trimming at V came to 1 base and at J to 8 bases, leaving 11 bases not matched to a gene. Germline V gene data show CDR1 as SGHTA and CDR2 as FQGTGA. The CDR3 runs to 17 residues. CDR3 sequence reads: CASSLSPSGSSRDEQFF. CDR3 nucleotides: TGTGCCAGCAGCTTAAGTCCTAGCGGGAGTAGCCGCGATGAGCAGTTCTTC.

The chain couples TRBV11-3 to TRBJ1-1; D gene unclear. Germline V gene sequence: CDR1 SGHNT, CDR2 YENEEA. The CDR3 is 15 amino acids. Trimming took 5 bases from V and 1 from J, leaving 14 bases between them. CDR3 coding DNA: TGTGCCAGCAGCCTCGTCGGGGATGGGAACACTGAAGCTTTCTTT. Protein: CASSLVGDGNTEAFF. Full variable domain (missing parts from reference TRBV11-3 and TRBJ1-1): EAGVVQSPRYKIIEKKQPVAFWCNPISGHNTLYWYLQNLGQGPELLIRYENEEAVDDSQLPKDRFSAERLKGVDSTLKIQPAELGDSAVYLCASSLVGDGNTEAFFGQGTRLTVV.

The chain uses TRBV5-6 and TRBJ2-1, with 7 bases lining up with TRBD2. Germline CDR1 is SGHDT and CDR2 is YYEEEE. CDR3 length equals 16 residues. Trimming removed 2 bases from V and 0 bases from J; junction bases left unmatched: 5. CDR3 DNA: TGTGCCAGCAGCTTTTCGGGCGGGAGCTCCTACAATGAGCAGTTCTTC. As protein: CASSFSGGSSYNEQFF. Full variable domain (missing parts from reference TRBV5-6 and TRBJ2-1): DAGVTQSPTHLIKTRGQQVTLRCSPKSGHDTVSWYQQALGQGPQFIFQYYEEEERQRGNFPDRFSGHQFPNYSSELNVNALLLGDSALYLCASSFSGGSSYNEQFFGPGTRLTVL.

The chain combines TRBV4-2 with TRBJ1-2; TRBD1 aligns across 8 bases. V shed 0 bases, J shed 2 bases, and the junction held 5 bases outside the gene matches. This CDR3 spans 16 amino acids. The germline V gene has CDR1 LGHNA and CDR2 YNFKEQ. CDR3 loop: CASSQEAGQGNYGYTF. CDR3 in DNA: TGTGCCAGCAGCCAAGAAGCAGGACAGGGAAACTATGGCTACACCTTC.

V is TRBV20-1 and J is TRBJ2-4, with D unclear. CDR3 size: 11 residues. The ends were cut back, 3 bases at V and 5 bases at J, with 5 bases in the middle. Germline CDR1 DFQATT, CDR2 SNEGSKA (reference sequence). The DNA of the CDR3 is TGCAGTGCTAGGGCGGAAAACATTCAGTACTTC. This encodes CSARAENIQYF.

This clone was counted a few times. The V call is TRBV10-2, the J call TRBJ2-1; D uncertain. This CDR3 has 17 amino acids. Germline values: CDR1 WSHSY, CDR2 SAAADI. With 6 bases removed from V and 0 bases from J, the gap between germline ends came to 18 bases. The CDR3 sequence: CASRAAVLSSSYNEQFF. In DNA, the CDR3 is TGCGCCAGCAGAGCCGCAGTGCTTAGCAGCTCCTACAATGAGCAGTTCTTC.

As to this clone: The sample holds other DNA sequences that translate to the same CDR3. The V gene is TRBV9, the J gene TRBJ2-7, with TRBD2 matching 7 bases. Germline V gene sequence: CDR1 SGDLS, CDR2 YYNGEE. The CDR3 is made up of 14 amino acids. The J segment lost 3 bases and the V segment lost 0 bases, leaving 3 bases of the junction unmatched. CDR3 nucleotides: TGTGCCAGCAGCGTAGATGGCGGGAGCTACGAGCAGTACTTC. This translates into CASSVDGGSYEQYF. The variable domain in full, completed from reference TRBV9 and TRBJ2-7, reads DSGVTQTPKHLITATGQRVTLRCSPRSGDLSVYWYQQSLDQGLQFLIQYYNGEERAKGNILERFSAQQFPDLHSELNLSSLELGDSALYFCASSVDGGSYEQYFGPGTRLTVT.

V and J are TRBV7-2 and TRBJ1-1, with 12 bases identical to TRBD1. The germline gives CDR1 SGHTA, CDR2 FQGNSA. The ends lost 5 bases at V and 6 bases at J; junction bases unmatched: 4. This CDR3 is built from 14 residues. DNA of the CDR3: TGTGCCAGCAGCAGGGACAGGGGGCTCGCTGAAGCTTTCTTT. Translated: CASSRDRGLAEAFF.

The sample holds one count of this clone. The gene calls are TRBV29-1 and TRBJ1-3; a possible D gene is TRBD1 (6 bases). The V end was cut by 7 bases, the J end by 3 bases, with 16 bases between. The V gene's germline CDR1 is SQVTM and CDR2 ANQGSEA. The length of the CDR3 is 14 residues. The CDR3 sequence: CSARRSGVGNTIYF. In nucleotides, the CDR3 is TGCAGCGCTAGAAGGTCAGGGGTTGGAAACACCATATATTTT.

J is TRBJ2-5 and V is TRBV5-4; TRBD1 matches at 9 bases. The CDR3 has 15 amino acids. The J segment lost 4 bases and the V segment lost 3 bases, leaving 7 bases of the junction unmatched. Germline V gene sequence: CDR1 SGHNT, CDR2 YYREEE (reference sequence). As DNA, the CDR3 is TGTGCCAGCAGCTCGGCGGGGACAGGGTTAGAGACCCAGTACTTC. This encodes CASSSAGTGLETQYF.

The V call is TRBV6-6, the J call TRBJ2-5; D unclear. Trimming took off 6 bases at V and 5 bases at J, with 10 bases between the two ends. The CDR3 runs 12 residues. Germline V gene data show CDR1 as MNHNY and CDR2 as SVGAGI (reference sequence). CDR3 region: CASRGPRETQYF. In DNA form, the CDR3 reads TGTGCCAGCAGGGGCCCCCGGGAGACCCAGTACTTC.

V gene TRBV11-3 combines with J gene TRBJ2-1; 10 nucleotides line up with TRBD1. Germline loops: CDR1 SGHNT, CDR2 YENEEA. Trimming took 0 bases from V and 10 from J; bases not matched to a gene: 6. This CDR3 spans 15 amino acids. CDR3 amino acids: CASSLEGQGFGEQFF. The CDR3 DNA is TGTGCCAGCAGCTTAGAGGGACAGGGGTTCGGAGAGCAGTTCTTC. The variable domain in full, with the rest retrieved from reference TRBV11-3 and TRBJ2-1, is EAGVVQSPRYKIIEKKQPVAFWCNPISGHNTLYWYLQNLGQGPELLIRYENEEAVDDSQLPKDRFSAERLKGVDSTLKIQPAELGDSAVYLCASSLEGQGFGEQFFGPGTRLTVL.

In DNA, the CDR3 is TGTGCCAGCAGCCTAGGGCCTGTCGGAGTAAACACCGGGGAGCTGTTTTTT. It encodes CASSLGPVGVNTGELFF. The chain links TRBV9 to TRBJ2-2; D unclear. There are 17 residues in the CDR3. Trimming took 4 bases from V and 2 from J, leaving 18 bases between them. Germline values: CDR1 SGDLS, CDR2 YYNGEE.

This chain joins TRBV4-2 and TRBJ2-7, with D perhaps matching TRBD2 (5 bases). The germline CDR1 and CDR2 sequences are LGHNA and YNFKEQ. Trimming removed 3 bases at V and 0 bases at J, with 9 bases between. There are 14 residues in the CDR3. CDR3 region: CASSQDWSSYEQYF. DNA of the CDR3: TGTGCCAGCAGCCAGGACTGGAGCTCCTACGAGCAGTACTTC.

Only one count was recorded for this clone. This chain links TRBV6-5 with TRBJ2-3, with D maybe TRBD2 (5 bases). Germline CDR1 reads MNHEY; CDR2 reads SVGAGI. Trimming left V 6 bases short and J 2 bases short, with 12 bases between. The CDR3 runs to 14 residues. This CDR3 reads CASSRTADTDTQYF. The CDR3 DNA is TGTGCCAGCAGCCGGACTGCTGACACAGATACGCAGTATTTT.

The chain is built from TRBV30 and TRBJ2-2; 8 bases agree with TRBD2. This CDR3 region has 14 residues. Germline V gene data show CDR1 as GTSNPN and CDR2 as SVGIG (reference sequence). V was clipped by 1 base and J by 5 bases; unmatched bases: 3. CDR3 sequence reads: CAWSDASGTGELFF. CDR3 DNA: TGTGCCTGGAGTGACGCTAGCGGGACCGGGGAGCTGTTTTTT.

The chain links TRBV5-6 to TRBJ2-1, with 10 bases matching TRBD2. J gave up 3 bases and V 7 bases, and 4 bases lay outside the gene matches. CDR1 SGHDT and CDR2 YYEEEE come from the germline V gene. The CDR3 covers 14 residues. The CDR3 here is CASGGLADYNEQFF. The CDR3 DNA sequence: TGTGCCAGCGGCGGACTAGCGGACTACAATGAGCAGTTCTTC.